The source of this TCR beta chain is a study of CD8+CD57+ T cells in acquired aplastic anemia. Study-wide background: Mean yield of DNA from sorted CD4+ and CD8+ cells was 3 to 3.5 ug. CD4+ reads averaged approximately 9.9 million in healthy donors.

Using genomic DNA as the template, TCR beta VDJ and CDR3 profiling was carried out. TCRdb passed the reads through MiXCR, listing each CDR3 protein once. The profile shows roughly 80,000 distinct CDR3 sequences, about 45% of them singletons. Findings and caveats of the study: CD8+ Simpson's diversity did not differ significantly between patients and controls. Both patients and controls carried the same twenty-nine CD8+ CDR3 sequences.

This clonotype was detected many times. Its cognate antigen is unknown. V dropped 4 bases and J dropped 0 bases, with 6 bases sitting between them. Germline V gene lookup returns CDR1 LGHNA and CDR2 YNFKEQ. The CDR3 totals 13 residues. This TCR came from a human donor in good health, serving as a control. The chain has TRBV4-2 and TRBJ1-1; no firm D call. Input material: sorted CD4+, CD8+, or CD8+CD57+ T cells (not recorded which) from PBMCs. CDR3 DNA sequence: TGTGCCAGCAGCCTCCCCATGAACACTGAAGCTTTCTTT. It yields the protein CASSLPMNTEAFF.